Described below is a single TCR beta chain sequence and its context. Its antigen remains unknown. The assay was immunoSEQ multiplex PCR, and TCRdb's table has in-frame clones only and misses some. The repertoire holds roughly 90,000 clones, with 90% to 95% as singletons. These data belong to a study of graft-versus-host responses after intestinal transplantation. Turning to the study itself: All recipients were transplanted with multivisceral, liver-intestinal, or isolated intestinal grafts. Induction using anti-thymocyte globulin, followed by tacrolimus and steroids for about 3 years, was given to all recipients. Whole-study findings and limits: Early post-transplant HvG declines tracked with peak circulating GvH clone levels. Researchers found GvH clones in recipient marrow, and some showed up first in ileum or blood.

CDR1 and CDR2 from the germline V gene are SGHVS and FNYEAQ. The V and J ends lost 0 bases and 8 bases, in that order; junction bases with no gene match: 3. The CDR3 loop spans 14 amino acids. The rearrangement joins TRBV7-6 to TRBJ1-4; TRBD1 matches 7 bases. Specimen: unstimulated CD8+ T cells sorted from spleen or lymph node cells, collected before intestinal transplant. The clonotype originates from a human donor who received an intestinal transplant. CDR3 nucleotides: TGTGCCAGCAGCTTAGCATCAGGGGGAGAAAAACTGTTTTTT. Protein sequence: CASSLASGGEKLFF.